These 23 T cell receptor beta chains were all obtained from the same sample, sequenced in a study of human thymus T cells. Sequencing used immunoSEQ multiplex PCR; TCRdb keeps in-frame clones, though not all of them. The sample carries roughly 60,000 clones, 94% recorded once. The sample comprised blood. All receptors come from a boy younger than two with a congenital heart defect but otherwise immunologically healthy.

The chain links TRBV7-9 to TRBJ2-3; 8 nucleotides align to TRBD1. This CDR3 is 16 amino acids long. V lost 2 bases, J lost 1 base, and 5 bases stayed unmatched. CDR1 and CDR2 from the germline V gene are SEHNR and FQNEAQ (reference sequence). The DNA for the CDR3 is TGTGCCAGCAGCTTAATCGCGACAGGGGGCACAGATACGCAGTATTTT. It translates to CASSLIATGGTDTQYF.

DNA of the CDR3: TGCGCCAGCAGCTTGGACAGCTACTTCTACGAGCAGTACTTC. It is translated as CASSLDSYFYEQYF. The V gene is TRBV5-1, the J gene TRBJ2-7; no clear D gene. This CDR3 is built from 14 residues. In germline, CDR1 is SGHRS, CDR2 YFSETQ. The V and J ends lost 0 bases and 3 bases respectively, with 10 bases between them.

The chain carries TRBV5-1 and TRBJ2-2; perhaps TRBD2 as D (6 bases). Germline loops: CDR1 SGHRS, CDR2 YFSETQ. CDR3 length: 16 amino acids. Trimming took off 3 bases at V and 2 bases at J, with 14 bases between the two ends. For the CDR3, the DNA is TGCGCCAGCAGCTATAGGGGACTCGTTAACACCGGGGAGCTGTTTTTT. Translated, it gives CASSYRGLVNTGELFF.

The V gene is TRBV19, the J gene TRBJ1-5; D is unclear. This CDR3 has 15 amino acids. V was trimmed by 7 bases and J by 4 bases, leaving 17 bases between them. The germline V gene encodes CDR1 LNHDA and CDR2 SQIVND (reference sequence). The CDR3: CASNPFRAANQPQHF. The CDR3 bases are TGTGCCAGTAACCCCTTCCGGGCTGCAAATCAGCCCCAGCATTTT.

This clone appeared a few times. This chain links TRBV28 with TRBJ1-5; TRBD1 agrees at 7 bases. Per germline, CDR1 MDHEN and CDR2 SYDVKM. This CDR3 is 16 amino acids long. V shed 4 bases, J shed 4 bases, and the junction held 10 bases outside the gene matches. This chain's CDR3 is CASSSHPATGNQPQHF. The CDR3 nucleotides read TGTGCCAGCAGTTCTCACCCCGCGACAGGGAATCAGCCCCAGCATTTT.

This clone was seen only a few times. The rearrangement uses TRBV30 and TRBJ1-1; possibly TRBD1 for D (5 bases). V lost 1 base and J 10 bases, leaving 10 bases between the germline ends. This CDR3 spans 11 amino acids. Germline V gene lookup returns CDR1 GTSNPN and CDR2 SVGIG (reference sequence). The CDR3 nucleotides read TGTGCCTGGAGTGGGGGCAGGGCAGCTTTCTTT. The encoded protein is CAWSGGRAAFF. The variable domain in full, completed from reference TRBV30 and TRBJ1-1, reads SQTIHQWPATLVQPVGSPLSLECTVEGTSNPNLYWYRQAAGRGLQLLFYSVGIGQISSEVPQNLSASRPQDRQFILSSKKLLLSDSGFYLCAWSGGRAAFFGQGTRLTVV.

The CDR3 nucleotides are TGTGCCAGCAGCTTATACTTGGACACCGGGGAGCTGTTTTTT. Protein product: CASSLYLDTGELFF. This chain connects TRBV5-4 to TRBJ2-2, with unresolved D. CDR1 and CDR2 from the germline V gene are SGHNT and YYREEE (reference sequence). V was shortened by 2 bases and J by 3 bases, with 8 bases between the two germline ends. The CDR3 consists of 14 residues.

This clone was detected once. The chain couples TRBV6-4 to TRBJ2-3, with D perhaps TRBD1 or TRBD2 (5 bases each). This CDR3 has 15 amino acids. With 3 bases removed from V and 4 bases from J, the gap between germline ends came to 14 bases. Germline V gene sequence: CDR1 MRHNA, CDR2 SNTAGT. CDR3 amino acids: CASSEGASRADTQYF. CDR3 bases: TGTGCCAGCAGTGAAGGGGCTAGCCGGGCAGATACGCAGTATTTT.

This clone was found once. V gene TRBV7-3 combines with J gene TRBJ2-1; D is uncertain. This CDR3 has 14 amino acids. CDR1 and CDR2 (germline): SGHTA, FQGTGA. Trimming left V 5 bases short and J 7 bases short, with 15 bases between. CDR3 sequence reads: CASSPLGFENEQFF. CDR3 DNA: TGTGCCAGCAGCCCCCTTGGGTTTGAGAATGAGCAGTTCTTC.

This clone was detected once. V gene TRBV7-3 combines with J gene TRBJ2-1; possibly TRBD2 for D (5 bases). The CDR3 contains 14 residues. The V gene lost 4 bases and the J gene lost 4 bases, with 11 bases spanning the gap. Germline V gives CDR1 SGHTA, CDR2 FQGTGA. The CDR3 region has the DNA TGTGCCAGCAGCTCTAGCCCGGGTTACAATGAGCAGTTCTTC. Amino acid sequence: CASSSSPGYNEQFF.

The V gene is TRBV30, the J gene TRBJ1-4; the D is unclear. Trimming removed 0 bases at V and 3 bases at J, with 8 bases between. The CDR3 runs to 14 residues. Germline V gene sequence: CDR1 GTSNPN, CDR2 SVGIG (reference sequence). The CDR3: CAWSVRQPNEKLFF. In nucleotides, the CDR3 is TGTGCCTGGAGTGTGCGGCAGCCTAATGAAAAACTGTTTTTT.

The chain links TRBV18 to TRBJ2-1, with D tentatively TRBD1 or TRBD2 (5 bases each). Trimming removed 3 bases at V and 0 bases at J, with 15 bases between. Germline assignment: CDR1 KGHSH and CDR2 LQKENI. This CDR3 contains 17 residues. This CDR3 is CASSPPRGGSSYNEQFF. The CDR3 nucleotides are TGTGCCAGCTCACCTCCGAGGGGCGGAAGCTCCTACAATGAGCAGTTCTTC.

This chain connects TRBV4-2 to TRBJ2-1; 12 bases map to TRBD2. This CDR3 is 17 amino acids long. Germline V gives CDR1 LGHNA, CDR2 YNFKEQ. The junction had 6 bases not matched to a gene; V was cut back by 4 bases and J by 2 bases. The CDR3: CASSPWTSGTTYNEQFF. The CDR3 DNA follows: TGTGCCAGCAGCCCATGGACTAGCGGGACAACCTACAATGAGCAGTTCTTC.

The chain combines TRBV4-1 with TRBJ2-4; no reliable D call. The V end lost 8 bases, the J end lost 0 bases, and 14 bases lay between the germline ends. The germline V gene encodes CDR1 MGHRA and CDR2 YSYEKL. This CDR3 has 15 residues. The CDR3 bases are TGCGCCAGCCGGACCGAAGAAAGAGCCAAAAACATTCAGTACTTC. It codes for CASRTEERAKNIQYF.

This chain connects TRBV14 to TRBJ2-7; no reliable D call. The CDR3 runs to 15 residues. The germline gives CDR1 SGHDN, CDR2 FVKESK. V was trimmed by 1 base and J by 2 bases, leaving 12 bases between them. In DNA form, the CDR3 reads TGTGCCAGCAGCCAAGGGGCAGTACTAACCTACGAGCAGTACTTC. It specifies CASSQGAVLTYEQYF. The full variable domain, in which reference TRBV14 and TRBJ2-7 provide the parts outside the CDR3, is EAGVTQFPSHSVIEKGQTVTLRCDPISGHDNLYWYRRVMGKEIKFLLHFVKESKQDESGMPNNRFLAERTGGTYSTLKVQPAELEDSGVYFCASSQGAVLTYEQYFGPGTRLTVT.

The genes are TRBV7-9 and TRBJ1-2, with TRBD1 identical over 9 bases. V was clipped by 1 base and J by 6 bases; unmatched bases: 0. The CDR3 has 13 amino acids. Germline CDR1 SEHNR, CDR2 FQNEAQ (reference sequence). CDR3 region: CASSLGTGDGYTF. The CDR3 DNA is TGTGCCAGCAGCTTAGGGACAGGGGATGGCTACACCTTC. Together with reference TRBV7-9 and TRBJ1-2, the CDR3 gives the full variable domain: DTGVSQNPRHKITKRGQNVTFRCDPISEHNRLYWYRQTLGQGPEFLTYFQNEAQLEKSRLLSDRFSAERPKGSFSTLEIQRTEQGDSAMYLCASSLGTGDGYTFGSGTRLTVV.

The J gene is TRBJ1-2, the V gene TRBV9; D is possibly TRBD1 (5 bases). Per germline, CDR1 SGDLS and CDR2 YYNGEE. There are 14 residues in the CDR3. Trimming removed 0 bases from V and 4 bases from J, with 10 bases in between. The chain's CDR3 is CASSVDLGLYGYTF. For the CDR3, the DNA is TGTGCCAGCAGCGTAGATTTGGGGCTCTATGGCTACACCTTC.

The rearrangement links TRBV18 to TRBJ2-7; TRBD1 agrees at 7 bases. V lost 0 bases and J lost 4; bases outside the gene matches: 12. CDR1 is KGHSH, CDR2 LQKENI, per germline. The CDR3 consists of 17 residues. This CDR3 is CASSPPWSRGKLYEQYF. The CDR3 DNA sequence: TGTGCCAGCTCACCACCGTGGTCCAGGGGGAAGTTGTACGAGCAGTACTTC.

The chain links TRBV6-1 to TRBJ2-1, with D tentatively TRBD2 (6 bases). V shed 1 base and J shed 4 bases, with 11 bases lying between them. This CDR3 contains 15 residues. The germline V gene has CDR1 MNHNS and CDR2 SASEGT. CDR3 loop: CASSEDFSGYNEQFF. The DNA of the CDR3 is TGTGCCAGCAGTGAAGATTTTAGCGGTTACAATGAGCAGTTCTTC.

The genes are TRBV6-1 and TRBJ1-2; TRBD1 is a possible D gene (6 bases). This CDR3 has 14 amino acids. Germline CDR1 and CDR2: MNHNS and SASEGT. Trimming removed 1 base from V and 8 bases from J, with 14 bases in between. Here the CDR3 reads CASSEVDRGAGYTF. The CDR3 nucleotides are TGTGCCAGCAGTGAAGTTGATAGGGGGGCAGGCTACACCTTC.

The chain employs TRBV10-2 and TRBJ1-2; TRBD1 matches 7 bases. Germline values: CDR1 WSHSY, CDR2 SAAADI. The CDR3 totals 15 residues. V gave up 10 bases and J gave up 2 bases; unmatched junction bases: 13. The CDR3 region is CATPRSSTGNYGYTF. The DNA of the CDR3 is TGCGCCACTCCTAGGTCCTCGACAGGGAACTATGGCTACACCTTC.

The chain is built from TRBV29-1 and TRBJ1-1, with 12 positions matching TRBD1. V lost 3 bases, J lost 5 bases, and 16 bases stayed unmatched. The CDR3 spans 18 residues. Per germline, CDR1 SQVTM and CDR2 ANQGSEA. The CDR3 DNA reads TGCAGCGTTGAGCAAGTCCCACACGGGACAGGGGGCTTTACTGAAGCTTTCTTT. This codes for CSVEQVPHGTGGFTEAFF.

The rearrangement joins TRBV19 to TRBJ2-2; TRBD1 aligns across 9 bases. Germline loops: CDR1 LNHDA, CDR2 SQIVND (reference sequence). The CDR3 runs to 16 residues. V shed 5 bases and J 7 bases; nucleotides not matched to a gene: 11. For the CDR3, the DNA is TGTGCCAGTAGTCTCCTGGGGACAGGGAGGAACGGGGAGCTGTTTTTT. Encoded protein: CASSLLGTGRNGELFF.